The 27 T cell receptor beta chains below all came from one sample that was sequenced in a study of type 1 regulatory T cells (dated by TCRdb to about 2021). This sample was sequenced with an Illumina MiSeq. TCRdb cleaned the public reads at Q25 with fastp, built clones with MiXCR and kept in-frame beta chains. Entries are consolidated by CDR3 protein sequence, retaining the most common genes and DNA. The sample includes 60,000 to 75,000 distinct CDR3 sequences, with 20% observed a single time. Of the sample, 8.3% is held by the ten largest clones. The paper as a whole reports these results and caveats: Compared with non-Tr1 cells, Tr1 cells had a narrower TCR repertoire, and the study took this difference to reflect clonal expansion driven by alloantigen.

What these receptors recognize is not known. Sequencing used cultured type 1 regulatory T (Tr1) cells, either the whole culture or a sorted fraction (not recorded which). This specimen's cell subset or site label, per the study, means: type 1 regulatory T cells sorted from the T-allo10 product. The receptors derive from a human donor in good health.

The chain recombines TRBV5-1 with TRBJ2-3, with 8 nucleotides matching TRBD1. CDR3 length equals 16 residues. The V gene end was trimmed by 3 bases and the J gene end by 5 bases; junction bases not matched to a gene: 11. Germline V lookup: CDR1 SGHRS, CDR2 YFSETQ. Written as DNA, the CDR3 is TGCGCCAGCAGCTCCGGACAGGGCCGACAAGAAGATACGCAGTATTTT. It specifies CASSSGQGRQEDTQYF.

The gene calls are TRBV7-2 and TRBJ2-3; 7 bases line up with TRBD2. The V gene end was trimmed by 3 bases and the J gene end by 1 base; junction bases not matched to a gene: 4. Germline V gene sequence: CDR1 SGHTA, CDR2 FQGNSA. The CDR3 sequence is 15 residues long. CDR3 protein: CASSFGGSRTDTQYF. DNA of the CDR3: TGTGCCAGCAGCTTTGGCGGGAGCCGCACAGATACGCAGTATTTT.

This clonotype occurred many times. V is TRBV7-2 and J is TRBJ2-3, with 7 bases fitting TRBD2. Germline-derived CDR1 and CDR2 are SGHTA and FQGNSA. V trimming: 7 bases; J trimming: 2 bases; junction bases outside the gene matches: 6. There are 14 residues in the CDR3. CDR3 residues: CASTVTSATDTQYF. CDR3 bases: TGTGCCAGCACCGTCACTAGCGCCACAGATACGCAGTATTTT.

A remark on this clonotype: Here the CDR3 omits its conserved ending phenylalanine or tryptophan, so a read error is the likely source. V is TRBV29-1 and J is TRBJ2-1; tentatively, D is TRBD2 (5 bases). The CDR3 covers 14 residues. V lost 4 bases and J lost 6, with 16 bases in between. Germline loops: CDR1 SQVTM, CDR2 ANQGSEA. The DNA of the CDR3 is TGCAGCGTTGGAGGCAGCGGTACCTCCAATGAGCAGTTCCTC. It is translated as CSVGGSGTSNEQFL.

This sequence joins TRBV5-1 and TRBJ1-2; 10 bases map to TRBD1. The CDR3 totals 15 residues. Germline lookup yields CDR1 SGHRS and CDR2 YFSETQ. Unmatched junction bases numbered 6, after V lost 3 bases and J lost 4 bases. Here the CDR3 reads CASSSGTGVSYGYTF. CDR3 nucleotides: TGCGCCAGCAGCTCCGGGACAGGGGTGAGCTATGGCTACACCTTC.

This clonotype was seen only a few times. The chain is built from TRBV7-9 and TRBJ2-7; the D gene could be TRBD1 or TRBD2 (5 bases each). V gave up 4 bases and J gave up 1 base, with 17 bases separating them. The germline V gene has CDR1 SEHNR and CDR2 FQNEAQ (reference sequence). The CDR3 sequence is 16 residues long. This CDR3 reads CASSSIGTGNSYEQYF. DNA for the CDR3: TGTGCCAGCAGCTCAATAGGGACGGGGAATTCCTACGAGCAGTACTTC. Together with reference TRBV7-9 and TRBJ2-7, the CDR3 gives the full variable domain: DTGVSQNPRHKITKRGQNVTFRCDPISEHNRLYWYRQTLGQGPEFLTYFQNEAQLEKSRLLSDRFSAERPKGSFSTLEIQRTEQGDSAMYLCASSSIGTGNSYEQYFGPGTRLTVT.

About this clonotype: This may be a read error, as it is one base from a much larger clone. The chain employs TRBV29-1 and TRBJ1-2; no reliable D call. Germline V gives CDR1 SQVTM, CDR2 ANQGSEA. This CDR3 has 12 residues. The CDR3 loop is CSVENSPYDYTF. The CDR3 DNA sequence: TGCAGCGTTGAAAACAGTCCTTATGACTACACCTTC.

This clonotype was seen a handful of times. The rearrangement uses TRBV7-3 and TRBJ2-3, with TRBD2 identical over 7 bases. J gave up 1 base and V 1 base, and 2 bases lay outside the gene matches. CDR3 length: 15 residues. The germline V gene has CDR1 SGHTA and CDR2 FQGTGA. CDR3 DNA: TGTGCCAGCAGCTTAAGTGGACTAGGCACAGATACGCAGTATTTT. Translation gives CASSLSGLGTDTQYF.

The chain is built from TRBV29-1 and TRBJ2-3; 12 bases are a match to TRBD2. This CDR3 contains 13 residues. Germline CDR1 reads SQVTM; CDR2 reads ANQGSEA. V trimming: 7 bases; J trimming: 10 bases; junction bases outside the gene matches: 9. Here the CDR3 DNA reads TGCAGCGGGCGACTAGCGGGAGTCTTTGCGCAGTATTTT. Translating it yields CSGRLAGVFAQYF.

CDR3 in amino acids: CSASPAGLTDTQYF. The CDR3 nucleotides read TGCAGTGCTAGTCCGGCCGGGCTCACAGATACGCAGTATTTT. V is TRBV20-1 and J is TRBJ2-3; no firm D call. The CDR3 is made up of 14 amino acids. Germline lookup yields CDR1 DFQATT and CDR2 SNEGSKA (reference sequence). V lost 3 bases and J 2 bases, leaving 12 bases between the germline ends.

This clonotype showed up just a few times. The chain carries TRBV24-1 and TRBJ1-1; D remains unclear. The CDR3 length is 13 residues. CDR1 and CDR2 from the germline V gene are KGHDR and SFDVKD. Between the trimmed V and J ends, which lost 7 bases and 6 bases, there was a span of 14 bases. The CDR3 loop is CATSGGVPAEAFF. DNA for the CDR3: TGTGCCACCAGCGGTGGCGTTCCGGCTGAAGCTTTCTTT.

The V gene is TRBV6-2 or TRBV6-3, the J gene TRBJ2-1; 7 bases align to TRBD2. CDR1 and CDR2 from the germline V gene are MNHEY and SVGEGT. The CDR3 runs 12 residues. J was trimmed by 15 bases and V by 4 bases; bases with no gene match: 9. Here the CDR3 reads CASSFSSGPSFF. CDR3 bases: TGTGCCAGCAGTTTTTCTAGCGGACCATCGTTCTTC.

This chain links TRBV12-3 or TRBV12-4 with TRBJ2-7; 10 bases align to TRBD1. The V and J ends lost 3 bases and 2 bases, in that order; junction bases with no gene match: 7. The CDR3 is made up of 16 amino acids. CDR3 residues: CASSFTPGQGTYEQYF. CDR3 bases: TGTGCCAGCAGTTTTACTCCGGGACAGGGGACCTACGAGCAGTACTTC.

This chain links TRBV7-2 with TRBJ2-7; the match to TRBD2 covers 15 bases. CDR1 and CDR2 (germline): SGHTA, FQGNSA. The junction had 3 bases not matched to a gene; V was cut back by 1 base and J by 5 bases. The CDR3 has 16 amino acids. This chain's CDR3 is CASSLVGLAGGNEQYF. The CDR3 DNA sequence: TGTGCCAGCAGCTTAGTGGGACTAGCGGGAGGAAACGAGCAGTACTTC. Using reference TRBV7-2 and TRBJ2-7 for the parts outside the CDR3, the full variable domain is GAGVSQSPSNKVTEKGKDVELRCDPISGHTALYWYRQSLGQGLEFLIYFQGNSAPDKSGLPSDRFSAERTGGSVSTLTIQRTQQEDSAVYLCASSLVGLAGGNEQYFGPGTRLTVT.

The CDR3 DNA sequence: TGTGCCAGCAGCCAACACGGCCGGAACGAAAAACTGTTTTTT. Translation: CASSQHGRNEKLFF. This rearrangement joins TRBV12-3 or TRBV12-4 to TRBJ1-4; D remains unclear. This CDR3 has 14 residues. Trimming pared 6 bases from V and 8 bases from J, leaving 16 bases between.

As for this clonotype: One end of the junction fails to match germline, which may point to a read error. The chain is built from TRBV19 and TRBJ2-1; TRBD1 matches at 10 bases. CDR1 LNHDA and CDR2 SQIVND come from the germline V gene (reference sequence). The CDR3 loop spans 13 amino acids. CDR3 DNA: TGTGCCAGTAGTATCTCCATTGGGGGACAGGGGCTCTTC. Amino acid sequence: CASSISIGGQGLF.

The table lists this clonotype with a few counts. V gene TRBV20-1 combines with J gene TRBJ1-4; D ambiguous. The CDR3 extends over 12 amino acids. The V and J ends lost 5 bases and 5 bases respectively, with 9 bases between them. Germline CDR1 and CDR2: DFQATT and SNEGSKA (reference sequence). The CDR3 DNA follows: TGCAGTGCTCTAGACGAGAATGAAAAACTGTTTTTT. Amino acid sequence: CSALDENEKLFF.

The chain couples TRBV6-2 or TRBV6-3 to TRBJ1-1, with D possibly TRBD1 on 6 matching bases. CDR1 and CDR2 from the germline V gene are MNHEY and SVGEGT. The CDR3 totals 13 residues. V lost 6 bases, J lost 3 bases, and 11 bases lay in between. The CDR3 nucleotides are TGTGCCAGCAGCTCCTACAGGGACACTGAAGCTTTCTTT. It specifies CASSSYRDTEAFF.

This clonotype has more than one count but fewer than ten. The rearrangement uses TRBV10-3 and TRBJ2-4; 8 positions agree with TRBD1. Germline V gene lookup returns CDR1 ENHRY and CDR2 SYGVKD. V shed 8 bases, J shed 9 bases, and the junction held 9 bases outside the gene matches. CDR3 size: 13 residues. Here the CDR3 DNA reads TGTGCCATCGGAGGACAGGGTGGGAGCATTCAGTACTTC. It translates to CAIGGQGGSIQYF.

The chain recombines TRBV20-1 with TRBJ2-2; 9 nucleotides align to TRBD2. The V segment lost 6 bases and the J segment 5 bases; nucleotides outside the gene matches: 10. The germline V gene has CDR1 DFQATT and CDR2 SNEGSKA (reference sequence). CDR3 length: 15 residues. Written as DNA, the CDR3 is TGCAGTGCAGATAATAGCGGGAGTCCTACCGGGGAGCTGTTTTTT. It yields the protein CSADNSGSPTGELFF.

The table lists this clonotype with many counts. V usage is TRBV5-1 and J usage is TRBJ2-1, with 10 bases fitting TRBD1. This CDR3 comprises 15 residues. In germline, CDR1 is SGHRS, CDR2 YFSETQ. V lost 3 bases, J lost 6 bases, and 6 bases stayed unmatched. The DNA for the CDR3 is TGCGCCAGCAGCTCAACCGGGACAGGGGTCAATGAGCAGTTCTTC. This codes for CASSSTGTGVNEQFF.

There are many counts of this clonotype. This chain links TRBV5-1 with TRBJ2-1; D is ambiguous. Per germline, CDR1 SGHRS and CDR2 YFSETQ. The CDR3 sequence is 15 residues long. Trimming removed 0 bases from V and 0 bases from J, with 7 bases in between. The CDR3 DNA reads as TGCGCCAGCAGCTTGGGCCCATCCTCCTACAATGAGCAGTTCTTC. It is translated as CASSLGPSSYNEQFF.

This clonotype is labeled as medium-sized. V usage is TRBV7-2 and J usage is TRBJ1-6; D uncertain. The CDR3 totals 14 residues. The germline V gene has CDR1 SGHTA and CDR2 FQGNSA. Trimming removed 8 bases from V and 6 bases from J, with 14 bases in between. CDR3 residues: CASLRQAGNSPLHF. Here the CDR3 DNA reads TGTGCCAGCTTACGCCAGGCGGGTAATTCACCCCTCCACTTT.

This clonotype was seen a few times. Mismatch with germline at one junction end may stem from a read error. CDR3 protein: CVSSQKQGGHEQYF. For the CDR3, the DNA is TGTGTCAGCAGCCAAAAACAGGGTGGCCACGAGCAGTACTTC. The chain employs TRBV3-1 and TRBJ2-7; possibly TRBD1 for D (6 bases). The CDR3 runs to 14 residues. Germline V gene data show CDR1 as LGHDT and CDR2 as YNNKEL (reference sequence).

This clonotype was recorded many times. The chain joins TRBV6-1 to TRBJ2-7, with D unclear. The CDR3 spans 15 residues. CDR1 and CDR2 from the germline V gene are MNHNS and SASEGT. The germline V and J ends were trimmed by 2 bases and 3 bases, with 14 bases remaining between them. The CDR3 spells CASSEWQAPFYEQYF. As DNA, the CDR3 is TGTGCCAGCAGTGAATGGCAGGCACCCTTCTACGAGCAGTACTTC.

The chain joins TRBV28 to TRBJ1-5; no reliable D call. This CDR3 is 15 amino acids long. V was trimmed by 6 bases and J by 0 bases, leaving 12 bases between them. Germline lookup yields CDR1 MDHEN and CDR2 SYDVKM. The CDR3 DNA sequence: TGTGCCAGCAGCACACAGAGGGCTAGCAATCAGCCCCAGCATTTT. Translated: CASSTQRASNQPQHF.

For this clonotype: The junction shows a germline mismatch at one end, possibly a read error. The chain joins TRBV7-2 to TRBJ2-5; 14 bases align to TRBD2. Per the germline V gene, CDR1 is SGHTA and CDR2 is FQGNSA. The CDR3 contains 13 residues. In nucleotides, the CDR3 is TGTGCCAGCAGCGGGACTAGCGGGAGATTGGGGTTCTTC. Residues: CASSGTSGRLGFF. The full variable domain, in which reference TRBV7-2 and TRBJ2-5 provide the parts outside the CDR3, is GAGVSQSPSNKVTEKGKDVELRCDPISGHTALYWYRQSLGQGLEFLIYFQGNSAPDKSGLPSDRFSAERTGGSVSTLTIQRTQQEDSAVYLCASSGTSGRLGFFGPGTRLLVL.